This T cell receptor (beta chain) was sequenced during a study of blood T cell repertoires in COVID-19. For the study at large: Samples taken during acute and convalescent COVID-19 were collected in the United States, Italy and Spain. Nucleic acid was either cDNA or gDNA, and it came from T cells, B-cell-depleted T cells, or PBMCs.

The germline CDR1 and CDR2 sequences are LNHDA and SQIVND (reference sequence). This CDR3 is 18 amino acids long. The V gene end was trimmed by 10 bases and the J gene end by 3 bases; junction bases not matched to a gene: 14. Study processing details: By means of reference gene primer amplification, nucleated cell counts were estimated. Measured with immunoSEQ multiplex PCR; TCRdb has only the in-frame clones, and not every one. V, J and clone size are taken as reported in that table, and D and trimming were inferred from the DNA itself. This table holds approximately 170,000 clones, under 90% found once.

The origin of this receptor is a woman of 80 years or more with acute or convalescent COVID-19. The sample taken for sequencing was peripheral blood. The J gene is TRBJ2-1, the V gene TRBV19; 14 bases align to TRBD2. CDR3 coding DNA: TGTGCCACCCTAGGTGGGACTAGCGGGAGCGGTGTCTACAATGAGCAGTTCTTC. Translated, it gives CATLGGTSGSGVYNEQFF.